The 9 T cell receptor beta chains below all came from one sample that was sequenced in a study of cytomegalovirus exposure and HLA in healthy donors. The PCR contained 60 Vbeta and 13 Jbeta primers. Clones were sequenced by immunoSEQ multiplex PCR, and TCRdb holds only the in-frame ones, with some missing. The sample contains under 200,000 clones, 84% of which appear only once. The sample comprised PBMCs. These receptor sequences come from a young man in good health and CMV-seronegative.

The V gene is TRBV7-5, the J gene TRBJ2-5; the table's D call TRBD2 went unverified against the DNA. TRBV7-5 is assigned pseudogene status. This CDR3 contains 17 residues. In DNA form, the CDR3 reads TGTGTCAGCTATCAACGGACTAGCGGGAGGGCCGGGGAGACCCAGTACTTC. Translating gives CVSYQRTSGRAGETQYF.

The chain joins TRBV11-2 to TRBJ2-7; possible D gene TRBD1, 5 bases. This CDR3 is built from 16 residues. The V end lost 2 bases, the J end lost 5 bases, and 19 bases lay between the germline ends. Germline V gene data show CDR1 as SGHAT and CDR2 as FQNNGV. CDR3 region: CASSLTTQASIDEQYF. CDR3 nucleotides: TGTGCCAGCAGCTTAACCACACAGGCCTCAATCGACGAGCAGTACTTC.

The rearrangement joins TRBV25-1 to TRBJ1-3; D is uncertain. The CDR3 loop spans 13 amino acids. V was clipped by 4 bases and J by 2 bases, with 6 bases between them. From germline, CDR1 is MGHDK and CDR2 SYGVNS. CDR3 sequence reads: CASSAWPGNTIYF. The CDR3 nucleotides are TGTGCCAGCAGTGCCTGGCCTGGAAACACCATATATTTT.

The chain couples TRBV12-5 to TRBJ1-2, with D unclear. The CDR3 consists of 13 residues. Trimming left V 6 bases short and J 4 bases short, with 12 bases between. Germline CDR1 reads LGHNT; CDR2 reads FRNRAP. DNA of the CDR3: TGTGCTAGTGGGCCCGGGGTGGGCTATGGCTACACCTTC. It yields the protein CASGPGVGYGYTF. The entire variable domain, with the rest obtained from reference TRBV12-5 and TRBJ1-2, is as follows: DARVTQTPRHKVTEMGQEVTMRCQPILGHNTVFWYRQTMMQGLELLAYFRNRAPLDDSGMPKDRFSAEMPDATLATLKIQPSEPRDSAVYFCASGPGVGYGYTFGSGTRLTVV.

The chain has TRBV28 and TRBJ1-2, with a tentative D call TRBD1 (6 bases). The ends were cut back, 2 bases at V and 4 bases at J, with 8 bases in the middle. Per the germline V gene, CDR1 is MDHEN and CDR2 is SYDVKM. The CDR3 has 13 residues. The CDR3 spells CASSLPRGYGYTF. The CDR3 nucleotides are TGTGCCAGCAGTTTACCCAGGGGCTATGGCTACACCTTC.

The genes are TRBV9 and TRBJ2-2; the match to TRBD2 covers 11 bases. The CDR3 is 17 amino acids. V lost 3 bases and J lost 0; bases outside the gene matches: 4. CDR1 and CDR2 (germline): SGDLS, YYNGEE. As DNA, the CDR3 is TGTGCCAGCAGCGACCCGGGACTAGCGGCGAACACCGGGGAGCTGTTTTTT. It specifies CASSDPGLAANTGELFF.

J is TRBJ2-1 and V is TRBV11-2, with 12 bases that match TRBD2. The CDR3 spans 16 residues. Losses at the gene ends were 4 bases for V and 8 bases for J; bases not matched to a gene: 9. From germline, CDR1 is SGHAT and CDR2 FQNNGV. The CDR3 DNA follows: TGTGCCAGCAGCTCTTGGACTAGCGGGGTAGGGCATGAGCAGTTCTTC. It yields the protein CASSSWTSGVGHEQFF.

The sample holds a few counts of this clone. The chain combines TRBV2 with TRBJ1-4; D is uncertain. Trimming took off 1 base at V and 7 bases at J, with 7 bases between the two ends. The CDR3 has 13 residues. Looked up from germline, CDR1 is SNHLY and CDR2 is FYNNEI. DNA for the CDR3: TGTGCCAGCAGTGAAGGCAGGTTTGAAAAACTGTTTTTT. It translates to CASSEGRFEKLFF.

The chain uses TRBV19 and TRBJ2-4; 8 bases align to TRBD1. CDR3 size: 16 residues. Trimming at V came to 4 bases and at J to 7 bases, leaving 12 bases not matched to a gene. CDR1 is LNHDA and CDR2 is SQIVND in the germline V gene (reference sequence). The CDR3 loop reads CASSTPPAGGTNIQYF. The CDR3 coding sequence is TGTGCCAGTAGTACCCCCCCGGCAGGGGGCACGAACATTCAGTACTTC.